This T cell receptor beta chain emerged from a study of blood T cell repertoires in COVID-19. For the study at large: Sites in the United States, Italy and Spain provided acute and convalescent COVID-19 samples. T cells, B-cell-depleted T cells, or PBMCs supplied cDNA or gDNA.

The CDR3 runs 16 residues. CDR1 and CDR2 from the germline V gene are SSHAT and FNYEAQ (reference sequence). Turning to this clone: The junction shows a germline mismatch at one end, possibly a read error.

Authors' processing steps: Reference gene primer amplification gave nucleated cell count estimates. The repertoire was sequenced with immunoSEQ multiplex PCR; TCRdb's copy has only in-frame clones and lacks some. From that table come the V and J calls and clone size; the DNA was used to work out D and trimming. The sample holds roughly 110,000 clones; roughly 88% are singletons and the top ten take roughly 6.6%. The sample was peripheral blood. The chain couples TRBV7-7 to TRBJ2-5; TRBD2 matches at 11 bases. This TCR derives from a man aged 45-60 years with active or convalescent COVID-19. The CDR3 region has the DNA TGTGCTAGCAGCCCAGCTGGGCTAGCGGGAGGAGAGACCCAGTACTTC. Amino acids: CASSPAGLAGGETQYF.